This T cell receptor beta chain was recorded in a study of T cell repertoires in cytomegalovirus infection. Study as a whole: Recently described HLA-C-restricted plus well-studied HLA-B-restricted CMV epitopes were used. Study-level points and caveats: Using cumulative public TCR beta family frequency, the authors identified those who carried CMV together with the relevant HLA. HLA-C-restricted TCR beta clonotypes specific for CMV led the ex vivo response.

From germline, CDR1 is MNHNS and CDR2 SASEGT. Trimming left V 2 bases short and J 1 base short, with 12 bases between. The CDR3 consists of 16 residues. This clonotype appeared a few times. Its antigen is unknown. MiXCR was run by TCRdb on the reads, yielding one entry per CDR3 protein. The profile shows 700,000 to 900,000 distinct CDR3 sequences, roughly 28% of them singletons. The sequences come from cultured CD8+ T cells from PBMCs, collected from culture after CMV antigen stimulation. The TCR was taken from a human donor in good health (CMV status not recorded). Some clones in this sample may be carry-over from other donors' samples. This sequence joins TRBV6-1 and TRBJ2-1; D is unclear. CDR3 bases: TGTGCCAGCAGTGAAAGGAGAGGCCTGTCCTACAATGAGCAGTTCTTC. Protein sequence: CASSERRGLSYNEQFF.